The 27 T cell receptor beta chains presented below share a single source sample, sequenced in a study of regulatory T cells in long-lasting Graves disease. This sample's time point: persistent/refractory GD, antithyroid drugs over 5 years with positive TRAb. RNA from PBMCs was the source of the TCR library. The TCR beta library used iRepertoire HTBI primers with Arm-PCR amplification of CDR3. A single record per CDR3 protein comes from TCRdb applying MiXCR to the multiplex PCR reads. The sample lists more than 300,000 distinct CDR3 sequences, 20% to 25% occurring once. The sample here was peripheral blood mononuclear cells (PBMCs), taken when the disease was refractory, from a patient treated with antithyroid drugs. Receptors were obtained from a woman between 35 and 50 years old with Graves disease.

CDR3 amino acids: CAISSGLAGGDTQYF. CDR3 coding DNA: TGTGCCATCAGCTCGGGACTAGCGGGAGGAGATACGCAGTATTTT. V gene TRBV10-3 combines with J gene TRBJ2-3; 15 nucleotides agree with TRBD2. This CDR3 spans 15 amino acids. Per the germline V gene, CDR1 is ENHRY and CDR2 is SYGVKD. J lost 5 bases, V lost 6 bases, and 3 bases had no gene match.

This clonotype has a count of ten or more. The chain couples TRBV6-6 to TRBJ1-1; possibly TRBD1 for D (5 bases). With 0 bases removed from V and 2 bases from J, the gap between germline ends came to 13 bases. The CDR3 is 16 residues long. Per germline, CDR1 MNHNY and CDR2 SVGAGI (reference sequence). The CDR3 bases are TGTGCCAGCAGTTACTCGATAGGGGTCCAAAACACTGAAGCTTTCTTT. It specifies CASSYSIGVQNTEAFF.

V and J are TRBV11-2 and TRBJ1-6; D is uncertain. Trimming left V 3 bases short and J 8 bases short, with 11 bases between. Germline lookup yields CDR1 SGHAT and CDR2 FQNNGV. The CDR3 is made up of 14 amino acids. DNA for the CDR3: TGTGCCAGCAGCTTCGGGCCGGATGATTCACCCCTCCACTTT. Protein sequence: CASSFGPDDSPLHF.

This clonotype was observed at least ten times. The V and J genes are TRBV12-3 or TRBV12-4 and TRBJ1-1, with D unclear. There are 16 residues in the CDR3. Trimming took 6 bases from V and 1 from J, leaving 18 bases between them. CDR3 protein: CASSPRQLLRNTEAFF. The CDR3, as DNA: TGTGCCAGCAGCCCTAGACAACTACTTAGGAACACTGAAGCTTTCTTT.

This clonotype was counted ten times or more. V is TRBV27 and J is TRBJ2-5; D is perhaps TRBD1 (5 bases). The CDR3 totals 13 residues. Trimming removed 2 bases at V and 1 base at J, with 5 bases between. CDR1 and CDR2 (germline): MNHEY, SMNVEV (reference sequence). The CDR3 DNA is TGTGCCAGCAGTTTAGGGGCCCAAGAGACCCAGTACTTC. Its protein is CASSLGAQETQYF.

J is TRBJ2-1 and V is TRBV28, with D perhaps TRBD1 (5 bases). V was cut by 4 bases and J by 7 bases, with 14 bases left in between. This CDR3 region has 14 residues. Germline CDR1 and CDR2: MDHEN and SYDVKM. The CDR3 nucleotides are TGTGCCAGCAGTTGGGGCAGGGTCTTGAATGAGCAGTTCTTC. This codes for CASSWGRVLNEQFF.

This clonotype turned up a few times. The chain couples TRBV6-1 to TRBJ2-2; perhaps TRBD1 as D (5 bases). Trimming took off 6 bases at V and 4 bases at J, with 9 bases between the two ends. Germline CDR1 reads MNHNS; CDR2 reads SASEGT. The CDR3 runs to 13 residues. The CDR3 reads CASRPGRTGELFF. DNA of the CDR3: TGTGCCAGCAGACCAGGGCGCACCGGGGAGCTGTTTTTT.

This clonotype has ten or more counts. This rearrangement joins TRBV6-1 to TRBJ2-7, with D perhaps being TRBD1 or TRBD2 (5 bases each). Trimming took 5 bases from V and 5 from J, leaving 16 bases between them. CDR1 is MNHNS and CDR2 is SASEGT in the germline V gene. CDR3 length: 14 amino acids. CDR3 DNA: TGTGCCAGCAGTAGGGACGGGCAATCGCACGAGCAGTACTTC. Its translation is CASSRDGQSHEQYF.

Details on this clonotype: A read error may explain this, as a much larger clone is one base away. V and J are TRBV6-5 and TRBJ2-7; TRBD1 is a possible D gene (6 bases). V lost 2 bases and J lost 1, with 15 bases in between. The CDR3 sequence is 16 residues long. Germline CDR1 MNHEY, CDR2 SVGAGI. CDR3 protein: CASSYDLNRVSYEQYF. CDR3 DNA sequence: TGTGCCAGCAGTTACGATTTAAACAGGGTTTCCTACGAGCAGTACTTC.

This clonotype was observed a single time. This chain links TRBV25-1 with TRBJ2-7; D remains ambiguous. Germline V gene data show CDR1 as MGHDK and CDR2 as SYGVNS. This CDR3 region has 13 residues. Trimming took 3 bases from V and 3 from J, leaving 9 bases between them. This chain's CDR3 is CASSEAVVYEQYF. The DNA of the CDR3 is TGTGCCAGCAGTGAGGCGGTTGTCTACGAGCAGTACTTC.

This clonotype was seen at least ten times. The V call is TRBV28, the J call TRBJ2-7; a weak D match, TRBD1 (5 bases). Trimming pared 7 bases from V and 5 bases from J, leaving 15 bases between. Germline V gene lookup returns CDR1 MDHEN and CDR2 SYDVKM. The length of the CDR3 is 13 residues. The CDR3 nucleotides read TGTGCCAGCACCCGACGACAGCACCACGAGCAGTACTTC. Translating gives CASTRRQHHEQYF.

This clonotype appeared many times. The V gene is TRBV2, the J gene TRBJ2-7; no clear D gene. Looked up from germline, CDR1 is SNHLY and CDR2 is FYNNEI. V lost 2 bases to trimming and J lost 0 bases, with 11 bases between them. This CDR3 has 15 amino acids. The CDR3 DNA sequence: TGTGCCAGCAGTGAAAGGGTCCTTAGCTCCTACGAGCAGTACTTC. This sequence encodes CASSERVLSSYEQYF.

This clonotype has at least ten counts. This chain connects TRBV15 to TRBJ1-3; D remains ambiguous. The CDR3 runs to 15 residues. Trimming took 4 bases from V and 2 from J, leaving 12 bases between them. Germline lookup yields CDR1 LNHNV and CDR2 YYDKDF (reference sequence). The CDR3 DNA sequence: TGTGCCACCAGCACAGGCTCATCTACTGGAAACACCATATATTTT. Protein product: CATSTGSSTGNTIYF.

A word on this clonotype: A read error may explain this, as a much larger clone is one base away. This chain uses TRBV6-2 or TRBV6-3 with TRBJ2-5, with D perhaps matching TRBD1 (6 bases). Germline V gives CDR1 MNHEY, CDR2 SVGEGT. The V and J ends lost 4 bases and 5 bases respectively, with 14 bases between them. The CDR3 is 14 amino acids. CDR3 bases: TGTGCCAGCAGTTCGGGACAAGACCCCGAGACCCAGTACTTC. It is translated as CASSSGQDPETQYF.

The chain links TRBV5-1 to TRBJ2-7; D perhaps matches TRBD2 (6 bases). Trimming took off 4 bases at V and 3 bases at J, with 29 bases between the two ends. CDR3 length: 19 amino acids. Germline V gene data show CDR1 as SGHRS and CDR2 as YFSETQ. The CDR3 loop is CASSPARGYPLSSYYEQYF. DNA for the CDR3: TGCGCCAGCAGCCCCGCTCGGGGGTATCCCCTATCCTCCTACTACGAGCAGTACTTC.

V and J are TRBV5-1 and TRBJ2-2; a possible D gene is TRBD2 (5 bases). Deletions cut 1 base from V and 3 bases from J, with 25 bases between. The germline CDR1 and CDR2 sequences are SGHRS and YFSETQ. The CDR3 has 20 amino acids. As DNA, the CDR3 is TGCGCCAGCAGCTTGCCCCGACTGACTACACCTTTATGGGACACCGGGGAGCTGTTTTTT. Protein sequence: CASSLPRLTTPLWDTGELFF.

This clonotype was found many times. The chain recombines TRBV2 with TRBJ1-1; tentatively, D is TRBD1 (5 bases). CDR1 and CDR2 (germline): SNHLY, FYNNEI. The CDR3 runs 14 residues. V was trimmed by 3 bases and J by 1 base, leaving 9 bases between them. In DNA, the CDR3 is TGTGCCAGCAGTGAGCAGGGCTCGAACACTGAAGCTTTCTTT. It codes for CASSEQGSNTEAFF.

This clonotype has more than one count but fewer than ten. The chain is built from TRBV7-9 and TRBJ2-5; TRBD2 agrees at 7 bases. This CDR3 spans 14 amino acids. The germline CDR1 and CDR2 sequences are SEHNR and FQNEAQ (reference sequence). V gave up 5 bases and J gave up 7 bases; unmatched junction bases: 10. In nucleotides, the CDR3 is TGTGCCAGCAGCACAAGCGGGGCCCCCTGGACCCAGTACTTC. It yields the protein CASSTSGAPWTQYF.

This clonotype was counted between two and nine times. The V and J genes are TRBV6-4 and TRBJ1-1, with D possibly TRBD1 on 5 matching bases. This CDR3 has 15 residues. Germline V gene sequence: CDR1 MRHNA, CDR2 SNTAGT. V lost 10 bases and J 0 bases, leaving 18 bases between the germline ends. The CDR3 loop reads CATRALGRMNTEAFF. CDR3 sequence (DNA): TGTGCCACCAGGGCTCTAGGGCGCATGAACACTGAAGCTTTCTTT.

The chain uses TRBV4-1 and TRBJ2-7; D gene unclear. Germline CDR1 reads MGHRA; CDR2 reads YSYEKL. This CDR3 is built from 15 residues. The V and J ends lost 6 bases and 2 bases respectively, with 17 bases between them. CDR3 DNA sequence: TGCGCCAGCAGACCCAAGGCGGTGCCCACCTACGAGCAGTACTTC. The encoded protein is CASRPKAVPTYEQYF.

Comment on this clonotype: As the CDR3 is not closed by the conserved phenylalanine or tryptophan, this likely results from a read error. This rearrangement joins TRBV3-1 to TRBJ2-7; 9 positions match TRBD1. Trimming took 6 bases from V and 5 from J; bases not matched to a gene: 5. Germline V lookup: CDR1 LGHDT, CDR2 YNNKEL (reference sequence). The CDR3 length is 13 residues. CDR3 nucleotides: TGTGCCAGCAGAACCGGGACAGGGCACGAGCAGTACCTC. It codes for CASRTGTGHEQYL.

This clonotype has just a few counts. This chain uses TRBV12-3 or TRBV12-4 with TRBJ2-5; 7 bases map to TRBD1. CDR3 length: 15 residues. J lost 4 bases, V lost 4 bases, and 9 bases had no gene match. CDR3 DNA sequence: TGTGCCAGCAGTTACACAGGGGCCCAGGGAGAGACCCAGTACTTC. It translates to CASSYTGAQGETQYF.

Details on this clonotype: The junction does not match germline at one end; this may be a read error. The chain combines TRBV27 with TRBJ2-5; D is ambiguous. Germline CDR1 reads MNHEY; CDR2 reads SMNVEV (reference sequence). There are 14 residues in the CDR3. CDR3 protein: CASSPTDREETQYF. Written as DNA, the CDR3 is TGCGCCAGCAGCCCAACCGACCGGGAAGAGACCCAGTACTTC.

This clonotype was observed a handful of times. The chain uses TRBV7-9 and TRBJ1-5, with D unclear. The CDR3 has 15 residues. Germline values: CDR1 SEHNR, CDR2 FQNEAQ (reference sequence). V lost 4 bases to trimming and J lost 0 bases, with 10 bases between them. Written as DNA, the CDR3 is TGTGCCAGCAGCTCGGACGACAATAGCAATCAGCCCCAGCATTTT. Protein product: CASSSDDNSNQPQHF.

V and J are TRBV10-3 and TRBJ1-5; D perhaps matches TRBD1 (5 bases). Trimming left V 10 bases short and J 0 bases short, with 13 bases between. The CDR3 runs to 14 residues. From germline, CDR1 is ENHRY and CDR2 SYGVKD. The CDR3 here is CATTRGGSNQPQHF. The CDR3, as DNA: TGTGCCACCACACGCGGGGGTAGCAATCAGCCCCAGCATTTT.

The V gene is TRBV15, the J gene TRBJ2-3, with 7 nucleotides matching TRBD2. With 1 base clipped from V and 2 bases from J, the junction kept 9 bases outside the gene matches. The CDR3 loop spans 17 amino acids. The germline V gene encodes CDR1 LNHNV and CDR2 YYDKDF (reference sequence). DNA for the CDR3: TGTGCCACCAGCAGAGGGTTCCAAGCGGGACCCACAGATACGCAGTATTTT. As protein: CATSRGFQAGPTDTQYF.

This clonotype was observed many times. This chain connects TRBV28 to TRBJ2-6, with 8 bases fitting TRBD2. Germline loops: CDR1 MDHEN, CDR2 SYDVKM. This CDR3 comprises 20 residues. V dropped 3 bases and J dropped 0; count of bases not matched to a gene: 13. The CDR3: CASSLLGYGRAGSGANVLTF. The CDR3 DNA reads TGTGCCAGCAGTTTGTTGGGGTACGGGAGGGCCGGCTCTGGGGCCAACGTCCTGACTTTC.